This T cell receptor (beta chain) stems from a study of vaccination and CD4 T cells after COVID-19. The Oncomine TCR Beta short-read assay sequenced DNA from cultured CD4+ T cells. TCRdb re-derived calls from the PCR reads in MiXCR, one entry per CDR3 protein. The data hold around 15,000 distinct CDR3 sequences, with around 45% observed a single time. In this sample, this clonotype turned up a few times. Its antigen remains unknown. As for treatment: roughly 10-day PBMC culture with coronavirus spike peptide pools or control peptides (ViraFEST assay). The TCR sequence derives from a human donor who received a COVID-19 vaccine. Source: CD4+ T cells from blood, cultured in vitro, taken before SARS-CoV-2 vaccination.

The CDR3: CASSLAPGRLGGYTF. Here the CDR3 DNA reads TGTGCCAGCAGCTTAGCCCCGGGGCGCTTAGGAGGCTACACCTTC. The rearrangement joins TRBV7-2 to TRBJ1-2; D is possibly TRBD1 (5 bases). The V gene lost 0 bases and the J gene lost 8 bases, with 16 bases spanning the gap. The length of the CDR3 is 15 residues. Germline CDR1 reads SGHTA; CDR2 reads FQGNSA.